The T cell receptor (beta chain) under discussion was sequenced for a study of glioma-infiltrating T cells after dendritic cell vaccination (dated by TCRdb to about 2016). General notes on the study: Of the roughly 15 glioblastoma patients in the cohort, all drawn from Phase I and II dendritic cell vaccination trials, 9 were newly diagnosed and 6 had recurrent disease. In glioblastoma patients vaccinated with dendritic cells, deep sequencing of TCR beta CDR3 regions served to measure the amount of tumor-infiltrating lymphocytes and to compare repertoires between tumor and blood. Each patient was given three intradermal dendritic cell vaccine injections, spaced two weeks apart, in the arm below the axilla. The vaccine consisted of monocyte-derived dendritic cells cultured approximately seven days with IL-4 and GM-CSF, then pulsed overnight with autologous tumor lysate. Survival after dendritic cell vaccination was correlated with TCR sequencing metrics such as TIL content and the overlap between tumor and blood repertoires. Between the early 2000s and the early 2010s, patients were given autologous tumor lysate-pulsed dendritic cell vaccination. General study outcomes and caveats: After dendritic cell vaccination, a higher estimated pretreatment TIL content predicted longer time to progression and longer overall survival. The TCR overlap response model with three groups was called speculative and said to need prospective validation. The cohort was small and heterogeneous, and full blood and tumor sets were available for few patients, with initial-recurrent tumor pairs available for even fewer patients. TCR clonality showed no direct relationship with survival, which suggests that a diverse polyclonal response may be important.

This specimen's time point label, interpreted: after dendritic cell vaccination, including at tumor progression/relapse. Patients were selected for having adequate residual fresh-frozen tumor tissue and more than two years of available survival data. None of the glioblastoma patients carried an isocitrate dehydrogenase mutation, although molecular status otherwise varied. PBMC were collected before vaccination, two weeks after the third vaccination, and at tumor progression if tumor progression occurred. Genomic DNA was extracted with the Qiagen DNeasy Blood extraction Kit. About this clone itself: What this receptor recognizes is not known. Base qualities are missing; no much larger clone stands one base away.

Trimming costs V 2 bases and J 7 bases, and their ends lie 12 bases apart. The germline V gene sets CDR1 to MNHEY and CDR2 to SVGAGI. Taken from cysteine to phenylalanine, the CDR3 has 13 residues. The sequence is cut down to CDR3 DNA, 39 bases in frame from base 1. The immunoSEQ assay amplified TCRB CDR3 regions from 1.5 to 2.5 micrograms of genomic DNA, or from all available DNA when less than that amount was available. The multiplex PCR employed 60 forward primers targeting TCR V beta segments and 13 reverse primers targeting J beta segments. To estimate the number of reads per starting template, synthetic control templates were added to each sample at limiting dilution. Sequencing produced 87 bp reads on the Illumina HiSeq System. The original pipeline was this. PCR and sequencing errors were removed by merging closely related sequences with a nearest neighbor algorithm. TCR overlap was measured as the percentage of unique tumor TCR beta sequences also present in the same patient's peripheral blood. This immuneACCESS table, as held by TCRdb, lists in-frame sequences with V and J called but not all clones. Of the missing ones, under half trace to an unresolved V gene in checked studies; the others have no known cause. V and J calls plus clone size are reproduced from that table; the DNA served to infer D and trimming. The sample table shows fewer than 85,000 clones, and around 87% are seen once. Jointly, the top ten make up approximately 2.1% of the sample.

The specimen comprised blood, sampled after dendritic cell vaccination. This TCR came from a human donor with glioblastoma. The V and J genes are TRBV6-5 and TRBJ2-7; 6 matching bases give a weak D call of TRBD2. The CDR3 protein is CASSYPGGREQYF. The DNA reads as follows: TGTGCCAGCAGTTACCCCGGGGGTCGGGAGCAGTACTTC.